What follows is one T cell receptor beta chain and its context. Its antigen is as yet unknown. This record comes from a study of identical twins. The CDR3 has 16 residues. The V and J ends lost 1 base and 7 bases, in that order; junction bases with no gene match: 8. Notes on the study in general: High-abundance cord blood beta clonotypes had fewer insertions; memory repertoires showed none. In drawing conclusions, the study used cross-sectional statistical analysis and did not follow the same donors.

With template switching, a universal primer site was added, and the cDNA carried unique molecular identifiers. TCRdb called the 5' RACE reads again in MiXCR, with one record for every CDR3 protein. The table has approximately 590,000 distinct CDR3 sequences, roughly 9.9% seen once. This sample also appeared in a second study, on yellow fever vaccine responses in identical twins.

This chain joins TRBV12-3 or TRBV12-4 and TRBJ2-1, with 9 bases aligning to TRBD2. The sequenced material came from PBMCs. The sequence was collected from a woman aged 18-30 years in good health. The DNA of the CDR3 is TGTGCCAGCAGTTTAGGGGCGGGAGGGCCGAGGAATGAGCAGTTCTTC. Protein product: CASSLGAGGPRNEQFF.